The 13 T cell receptor beta chains given below trace back to one sample, sequenced in a study of vaccination and CD4 T cells after COVID-19. Sequencing of cultured CD4+ T cell DNA used the Oncomine TCR Beta short-read assay. TCRdb reanalysed the PCR reads using MiXCR and keeps one entry per CDR3 protein. The sample consists of about 15,000 distinct CDR3 sequences, 65% to 80% of them appearing once. The treatment: 10-day PBMC culture with coronavirus spike peptide pools or control peptides (ViraFEST assay). These receptors are not linked to any known antigen. The sequencing sample was made of CD4+ T cells from blood, cultured in vitro. All receptors come from a human donor who had recovered from COVID-19.

The chain has TRBV7-9 and TRBJ2-5; 8 positions agree with TRBD2. The length of the CDR3 is 17 residues. J gave up 2 bases and V 7 bases, and 15 bases lay outside the gene matches. The germline V gene encodes CDR1 SEHNR and CDR2 FQNEAQ (reference sequence). CDR3 in amino acids: CASISPGGEGRQETQYF. The CDR3 region has the DNA TGTGCCAGCATCTCCCCCGGGGGGGAGGGCCGACAAGAGACCCAGTACTTC.

This sequence joins TRBV10-3 and TRBJ1-1, with no clear D. The V gene's germline CDR1 is ENHRY and CDR2 SYGVKD. This CDR3 is 12 amino acids long. Trimming shortened V by 6 bases and J by 4 bases, and 9 bases separated the two germline ends. The CDR3 DNA is TGTGCCATCAGCGCCGGGCTCACTGAAGCTTTCTTT. Its protein is CAISAGLTEAFF.

This clonotype was counted once. The gene calls are TRBV19 and TRBJ1-6, with D perhaps matching TRBD1 (5 bases). The V and J ends lost 3 bases and 9 bases respectively, with 9 bases between them. This CDR3 has 13 residues. In germline, CDR1 is LNHDA, CDR2 SQIVND (reference sequence). CDR3 nucleotides: TGTGCCAGTAGTATCGGGGGGGGTTCACCCCTCCACTTT. Its translation: CASSIGGGSPLHF.

The chain has TRBV20-1 and TRBJ1-5; D perhaps matches TRBD1 (6 bases). The CDR3 length is 14 residues. The V and J ends lost 1 base and 3 bases respectively, with 10 bases between them. Germline V gene lookup returns CDR1 DFQATT and CDR2 SNEGSKA (reference sequence). CDR3 in amino acids: CSARADRFNQPQHF. In nucleotides, the CDR3 is TGCAGTGCTAGAGCGGACAGATTCAATCAGCCCCAGCATTTT.

The genes are TRBV28 and TRBJ2-1; D may correspond to TRBD1 or TRBD2 (5 bases each). The ends were cut back, 3 bases at V and 7 bases at J, with 16 bases in the middle. Germline CDR1 and CDR2: MDHEN and SYDVKM. The CDR3 has 15 residues. This CDR3 reads CASSFRGAEGNEQFF. The CDR3 coding sequence is TGTGCCAGCAGTTTTAGGGGAGCCGAAGGGAATGAGCAGTTCTTC. The entire variable domain, with the rest obtained from reference TRBV28 and TRBJ2-1, is as follows: DVKVTQSSRYLVKRTGEKVFLECVQDMDHENMFWYRQDPGLGLRLIYFSYDVKMKEKGDIPEGYSVSREKKERFSLILESASTNQTSMYLCASSFRGAEGNEQFFGPGTRLTVL.

This sequence joins TRBV5-6 and TRBJ1-2, with unresolved D. The CDR3 sequence is 13 residues long. Germline-derived CDR1 and CDR2 are SGHDT and YYEEEE. V was clipped by 1 base and J by 8 bases, with 12 bases between them. DNA of the CDR3: TGTGCCAGCAGCTTGCAACGGTTTCACGGCTACACCTTC. Translation gives CASSLQRFHGYTF.

The V gene is TRBV14, the J gene TRBJ1-1, with 7 bases identical to TRBD1. Germline V CDR1 and CDR2: SGHDN, FVKESK. The CDR3 spans 18 residues. V lost 2 bases to trimming and J lost 0 bases; unmatched junction nucleotides: 12. Here the CDR3 DNA reads TGTGCCAGCAGCCAAAAGGGGGCGAGGGAGCTGATGAACACTGAAGCTTTCTTT. Translation: CASSQKGARELMNTEAFF.

The CDR3 DNA sequence: TGTGCCACCAGCAGAGATAACCCTCTTCGGGAGGGGGACACTGAAGCTTTCTTT. Encoded protein: CATSRDNPLREGDTEAFF. The chain carries TRBV15 and TRBJ1-1, with D tentatively TRBD1 (6 bases). V was clipped by 0 bases and J by 3 bases, with 20 bases between them. In germline, CDR1 is LNHNV, CDR2 YYDKDF (reference sequence). CDR3 length equals 18 residues.

This chain joins TRBV12-3 or TRBV12-4 and TRBJ2-7; TRBD1 might be the D (7 bases). V was cut by 4 bases and J by 3 bases, with 13 bases left in between. The CDR3 sequence is 14 residues long. The CDR3 bases are TGTGCCAGCAGTTCACAGGGGACTCGCTACGAGCAGTACTTC. Amino acid sequence: CASSSQGTRYEQYF.

This clonotype was seen a single time. This chain links TRBV7-2 with TRBJ2-6; no clear D. V was shortened by 2 bases and J by 0 bases, with 14 bases between the two germline ends. CDR3 length: 18 residues. The germline CDR1 and CDR2 sequences are SGHTA and FQGNSA. This chain's CDR3 is CASSLSVIAGSGANVLTF. The CDR3, as DNA: TGTGCCAGCAGCTTATCGGTAATCGCAGGCTCTGGGGCCAACGTCCTGACTTTC.

The chain has TRBV6-5 and TRBJ1-5, with a weak D call TRBD1 (5 bases). Germline assignment: CDR1 MNHEY and CDR2 SVGAGI. V was cut by 0 bases and J by 0 bases, with 18 bases left in between. This CDR3 is built from 19 residues. The CDR3 DNA follows: TGTGCCAGCAGTTACTCTACTGGGGAGGGACTATATAGCAATCAGCCCCAGCATTTT. Protein sequence: CASSYSTGEGLYSNQPQHF.

V and J are TRBV29-1 and TRBJ1-1; no reliable D call. The germline V and J ends were trimmed by 8 bases and 1 base, with 11 bases remaining between them. Germline CDR1 reads SQVTM; CDR2 reads ANQGSEA. This CDR3 is 12 amino acids long. The CDR3 is CSTLPGNTEAFF. The CDR3 DNA sequence: TGCAGCACTCTTCCAGGGAACACTGAAGCTTTCTTT.

The chain couples TRBV6-5 to TRBJ2-1, with 8 nucleotides matching TRBD1. CDR1 is MNHEY, CDR2 SVGAGI, per germline. CDR3 length equals 17 residues. V shed 4 bases and J 7 bases; nucleotides not matched to a gene: 15. CDR3 DNA: TGTGCCAGCAGTTCCCTTAGGACAGGGACGGGGCTAAATGAGCAGTTCTTC. Encoded protein: CASSSLRTGTGLNEQFF.